A single sample gave rise to the 10 T cell receptor beta chains below, sequenced in a study of T cells in Graves' hyperthyroidism and ophthalmopathy. Template material for amplifying TCR beta CDR3 regions consisted of RNA transcripts. The TCR CDR3 first-round RT-PCR relied on the HTBI primer set. MiXCR, run by TCRdb on the multiplex PCR reads, gives a single entry per CDR3 protein. This table holds fewer than 900,000 distinct CDR3 sequences, over 15% found once. Specimen: blood. The receptors here all came from a woman aged 45 to 65 with Graves' hyperthyroidism that later progressed to Graves' ophthalmopathy.

As for this clonotype: A much larger clone lies one base from this, so it may be a read error. Because it lacks the conserved phenylalanine or tryptophan at the end, this CDR3 is likely a read error. The V call is TRBV4-1, the J call TRBJ1-2; unclear D gene. CDR1 is MGHRA, CDR2 YSYEKL, per germline. V was clipped by 0 bases and J by 1 base, with 9 bases between them. The CDR3 spans 15 residues. The CDR3 sequence: CASSQENTVNYGYTS. The CDR3 DNA sequence: TGCGCCAGCAGCCAAGAAAACACCGTTAACTATGGCTACACCTCC.

This clonotype was recorded many times. This chain joins TRBV20-1 and TRBJ1-5, with D maybe TRBD1 (5 bases). With 0 bases removed from V and 4 bases from J, the gap between germline ends came to 13 bases. Germline CDR1 is DFQATT and CDR2 is SNEGSKA (reference sequence). The CDR3 runs 15 residues. This CDR3 is CSAREVTEFNQPQHF. DNA of the CDR3: TGCAGTGCTAGAGAGGTGACAGAATTTAATCAGCCCCAGCATTTT.

At least ten counts were recorded for this clonotype. V usage is TRBV6-6 and J usage is TRBJ2-7, with a possible D match to TRBD2 (7 bases). The germline V gene has CDR1 MNHNY and CDR2 SVGAGI (reference sequence). V was cut by 2 bases and J by 5 bases, with 19 bases left in between. The CDR3 loop spans 16 amino acids. The CDR3 DNA reads as TGTGCCAGCAGTTACGTTTTGTCGGGGGGCTTCAACGAGCAGTACTTC. It codes for CASSYVLSGGFNEQYF.

There are many counts of this clonotype. Mismatch with germline at one junction end may stem from a read error. This chain links TRBV3-1 with TRBJ2-7, with a tentative D call TRBD2 (6 bases). This CDR3 spans 14 amino acids. In germline, CDR1 is LGHDT, CDR2 YNNKEL (reference sequence). The CDR3 DNA sequence: TGTGCCAGCAGCCCCGATCTGGGGGGAGTCGAGGAGTACTTC. This gives the protein CASSPDLGGVEEYF.

The V and J genes are TRBV7-8 and TRBJ2-7, with D unclear. This CDR3 region has 13 residues. V was shortened by 5 bases and J by 5 bases, with 13 bases between the two germline ends. Per the germline V gene, CDR1 is SGHVS and CDR2 is FQNEAQ. CDR3: CASSLSAAHEQYF. The CDR3 DNA reads as TGTGCCAGCAGCCTCTCGGCTGCCCACGAGCAGTACTTC.

This clonotype was observed at least ten times. This chain links TRBV3-1 with TRBJ1-5; tentative D call: TRBD1 (6 bases). The CDR3 is made up of 14 amino acids. V was shortened by 3 bases and J by 4 bases, with 10 bases between the two germline ends. The germline V gene encodes CDR1 LGHDT and CDR2 YNNKEL (reference sequence). CDR3 DNA: TGTGCCAGCAGCCAGGGGGCGGGGAATCAGCCCCAGCATTTT. It yields the protein CASSQGAGNQPQHF.

This clonotype was observed many times. The chain carries TRBV6-2 or TRBV6-3 and TRBJ2-3, with 7 bases lining up with TRBD1. Germline values: CDR1 MNHEY, CDR2 SVGEGT. V shed 5 bases and J 0 bases; nucleotides not matched to a gene: 5. The CDR3 contains 15 residues. The CDR3 DNA reads as TGTGCCAGCAGTCGTACAGGGGTTAGCACAGATACGCAGTATTTT. Amino acid sequence: CASSRTGVSTDTQYF.

This chain uses TRBV5-4 with TRBJ2-3; TRBD1 or TRBD2 may be the D gene (6 bases each). V lost 1 base to trimming and J lost 5 bases, with 14 bases between them. Germline V lookup: CDR1 SGHNT, CDR2 YYREEE (reference sequence). There are 15 residues in the CDR3. CDR3 sequence reads: CASSLPTGAGDTQYF. DNA for the CDR3: TGTGCCAGCAGCTTGCCGACGGGGGCGGGAGATACGCAGTATTTT.

V is TRBV6-2 or TRBV6-3 and J is TRBJ1-2; D ambiguous. The V gene lost 6 bases and the J gene lost 4 bases, with 12 bases spanning the gap. Germline CDR1 and CDR2: MNHEY and SVGEGT. This CDR3 spans 13 amino acids. The CDR3 bases are TGTGCCAGCAGCACCGCTCAGGTCTATGGCTACACCTTC. This translates into CASSTAQVYGYTF.

This clonotype was counted only a few times. This chain links TRBV4-1 with TRBJ2-7; the match to TRBD1 covers 8 bases. CDR1 MGHRA and CDR2 YSYEKL come from the germline V gene. The CDR3 totals 14 residues. V was pared by 2 bases and J by 2 bases, with 2 bases of the junction left unmatched. In nucleotides, the CDR3 is TGCGCCAGCAGCCAATTCAGGGGGCCCTACGAGCAGTACTTC. It encodes CASSQFRGPYEQYF.